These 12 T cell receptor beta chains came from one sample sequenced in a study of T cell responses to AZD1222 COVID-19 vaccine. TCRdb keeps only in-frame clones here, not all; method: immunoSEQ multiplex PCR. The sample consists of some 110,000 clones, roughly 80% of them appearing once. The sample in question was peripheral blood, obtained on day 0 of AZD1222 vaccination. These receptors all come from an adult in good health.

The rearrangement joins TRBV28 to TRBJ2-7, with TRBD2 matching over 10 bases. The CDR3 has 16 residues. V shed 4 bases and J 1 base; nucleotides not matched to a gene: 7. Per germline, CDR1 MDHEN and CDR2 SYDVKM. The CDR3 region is CASSSPLAGVSYEQYF. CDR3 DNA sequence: TGTGCCAGCAGTTCCCCCCTAGCGGGAGTATCCTACGAGCAGTACTTC.

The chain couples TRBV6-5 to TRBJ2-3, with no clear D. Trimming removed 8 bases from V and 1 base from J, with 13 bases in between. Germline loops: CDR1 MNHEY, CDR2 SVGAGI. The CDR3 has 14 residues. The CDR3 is CASGPGYRTDTQYF. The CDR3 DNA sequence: TGTGCCAGCGGCCCCGGATATCGCACAGATACGCAGTATTTT.

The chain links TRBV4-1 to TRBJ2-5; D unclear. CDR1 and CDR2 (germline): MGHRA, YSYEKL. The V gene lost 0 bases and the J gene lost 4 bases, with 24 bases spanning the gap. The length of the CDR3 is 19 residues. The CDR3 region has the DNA TGCGCCAGCAGCCAAGATTTAACGGCGGTAGTGCGAGGTCGAGAGACCCAGTACTTC. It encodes CASSQDLTAVVRGRETQYF.

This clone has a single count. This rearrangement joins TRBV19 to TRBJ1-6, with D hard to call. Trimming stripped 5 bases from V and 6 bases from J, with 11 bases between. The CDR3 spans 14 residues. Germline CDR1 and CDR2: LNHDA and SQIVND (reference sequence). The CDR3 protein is CASSSITFNSPLHF. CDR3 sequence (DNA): TGTGCCAGTAGTTCAATTACTTTTAATTCACCCCTCCACTTT.

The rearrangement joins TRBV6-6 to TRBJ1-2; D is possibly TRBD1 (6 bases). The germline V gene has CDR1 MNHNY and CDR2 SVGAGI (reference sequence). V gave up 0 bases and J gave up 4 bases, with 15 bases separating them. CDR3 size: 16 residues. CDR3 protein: CASSYSITEQGYGYTF. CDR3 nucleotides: TGTGCCAGCAGTTACTCGATTACCGAACAGGGCTATGGCTACACCTTC.

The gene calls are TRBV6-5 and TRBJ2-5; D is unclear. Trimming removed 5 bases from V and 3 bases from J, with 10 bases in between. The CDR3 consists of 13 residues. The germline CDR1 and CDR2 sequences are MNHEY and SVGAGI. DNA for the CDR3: TGTGCCAGCAGTAGAAAGGAGAAAGAGACCCAGTACTTC. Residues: CASSRKEKETQYF.

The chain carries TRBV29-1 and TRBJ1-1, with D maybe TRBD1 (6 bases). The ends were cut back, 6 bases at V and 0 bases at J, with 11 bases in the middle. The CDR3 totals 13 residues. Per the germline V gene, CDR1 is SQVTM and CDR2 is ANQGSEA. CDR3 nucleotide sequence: TGCAGCGTGGCAGGGGCCTTGAACACTGAAGCTTTCTTT. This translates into CSVAGALNTEAFF.

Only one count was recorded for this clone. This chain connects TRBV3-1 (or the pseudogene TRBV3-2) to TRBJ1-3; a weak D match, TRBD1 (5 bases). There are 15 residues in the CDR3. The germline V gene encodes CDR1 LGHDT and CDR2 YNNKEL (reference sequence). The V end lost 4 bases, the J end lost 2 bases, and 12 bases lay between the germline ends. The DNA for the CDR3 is TGTGCCAGCAGCCTACAGCAGGGAGCTGGAAACACCATATATTTT. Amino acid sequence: CASSLQQGAGNTIYF.

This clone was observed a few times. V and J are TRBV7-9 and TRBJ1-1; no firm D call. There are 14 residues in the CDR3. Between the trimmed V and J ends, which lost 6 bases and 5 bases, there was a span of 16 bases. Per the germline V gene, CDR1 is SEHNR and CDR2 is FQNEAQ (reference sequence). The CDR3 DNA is TGTGCCAGCAGGCCGTCTCCCGTATCGACTGAAGCTTTCTTT. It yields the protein CASRPSPVSTEAFF.

The CDR3 spells CASSLVGGVSGANVLTF. As DNA, the CDR3 is TGTGCCAGCAGCTTAGTCGGAGGGGTCTCTGGGGCCAACGTCCTGACTTTC. The chain uses TRBV7-2 and TRBJ2-6; maybe TRBD2 (6 bases). The CDR3 runs 17 residues. V lost 1 base to trimming and J lost 0 bases, with 10 bases between them. Germline CDR1 is SGHTA and CDR2 is FQGNSA.

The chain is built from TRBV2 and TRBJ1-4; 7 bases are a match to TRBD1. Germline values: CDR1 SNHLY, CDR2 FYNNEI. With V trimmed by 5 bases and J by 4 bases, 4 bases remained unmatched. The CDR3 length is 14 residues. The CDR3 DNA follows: TGTGCCAGCAGTATGGACAGGATTAATGAAAAACTGTTTTTT. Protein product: CASSMDRINEKLFF. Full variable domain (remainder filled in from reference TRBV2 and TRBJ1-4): EPEVTQTPSHQVTQMGQEVILRCVPISNHLYFYWYRQILGQKVEFLVSFYNNEISEKSEIFDDQFSVERPDGSNFTLKIRSTKLEDSAMYFCASSMDRINEKLFFGSGTQLSVL.

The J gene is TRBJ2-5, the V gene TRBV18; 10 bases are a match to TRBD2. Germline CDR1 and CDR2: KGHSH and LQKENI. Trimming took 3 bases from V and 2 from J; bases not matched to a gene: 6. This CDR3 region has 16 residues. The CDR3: CASSPGLAEGQETQYF. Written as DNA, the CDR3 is TGTGCCAGCTCACCTGGACTAGCGGAGGGGCAAGAGACCCAGTACTTC.